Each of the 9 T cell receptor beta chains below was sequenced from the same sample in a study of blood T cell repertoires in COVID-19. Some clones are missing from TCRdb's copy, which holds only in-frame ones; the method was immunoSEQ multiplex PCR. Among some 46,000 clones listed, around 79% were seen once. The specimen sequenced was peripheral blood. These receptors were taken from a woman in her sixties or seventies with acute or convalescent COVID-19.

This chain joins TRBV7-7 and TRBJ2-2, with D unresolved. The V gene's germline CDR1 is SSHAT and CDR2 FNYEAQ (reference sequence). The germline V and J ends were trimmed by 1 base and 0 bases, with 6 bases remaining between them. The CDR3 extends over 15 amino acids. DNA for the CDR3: TGTGCCAGCAGCTTAGGGCCCACGAACACCGGGGAGCTGTTTTTT. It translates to CASSLGPTNTGELFF. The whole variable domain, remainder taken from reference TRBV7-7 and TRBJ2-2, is GAGVSQSPRYKVTKRGQDVTLRCDPISSHATLYWYQQALGQGPEFLTYFNYEAQPDKSGLPSDRFSAERPEGSISTLTIQRTEQRDSAMYRCASSLGPTNTGELFFGEGSRLTVL.

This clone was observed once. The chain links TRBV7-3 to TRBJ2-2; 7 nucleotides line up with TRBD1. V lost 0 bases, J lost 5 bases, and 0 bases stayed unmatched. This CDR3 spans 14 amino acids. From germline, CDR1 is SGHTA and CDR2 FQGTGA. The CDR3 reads CASSLTTGTGELFF. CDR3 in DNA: TGTGCCAGCAGCTTAACGACAGGGACCGGGGAGCTGTTTTTT.

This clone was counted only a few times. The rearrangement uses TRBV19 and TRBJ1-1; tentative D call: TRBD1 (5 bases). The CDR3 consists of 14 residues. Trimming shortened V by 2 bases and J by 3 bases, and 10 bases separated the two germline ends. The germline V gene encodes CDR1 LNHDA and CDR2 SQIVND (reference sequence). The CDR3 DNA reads TGTGCCAGTAGTATAAATAGGGGCGACACTGAAGCTTTCTTT. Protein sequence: CASSINRGDTEAFF.

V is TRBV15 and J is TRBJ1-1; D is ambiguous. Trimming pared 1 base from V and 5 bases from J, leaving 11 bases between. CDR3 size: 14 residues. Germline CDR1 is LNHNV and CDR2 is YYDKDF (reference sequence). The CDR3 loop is CATSRGGLETEAFF. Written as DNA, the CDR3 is TGTGCCACCAGCAGAGGAGGATTGGAGACTGAAGCTTTCTTT.

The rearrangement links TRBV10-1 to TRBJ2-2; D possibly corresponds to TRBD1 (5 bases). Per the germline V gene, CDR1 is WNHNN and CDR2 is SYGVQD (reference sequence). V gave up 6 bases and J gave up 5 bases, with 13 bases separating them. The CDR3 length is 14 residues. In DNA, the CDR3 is TGCGCCAGCAGAGGACAACTGTTAACCGGGGAGCTGTTTTTT. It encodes CASRGQLLTGELFF.

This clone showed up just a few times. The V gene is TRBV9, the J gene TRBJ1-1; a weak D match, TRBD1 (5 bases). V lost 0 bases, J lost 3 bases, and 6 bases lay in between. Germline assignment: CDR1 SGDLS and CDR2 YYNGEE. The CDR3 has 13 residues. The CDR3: CASSVGGDTEAFF. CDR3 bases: TGTGCCAGCAGCGTAGGGGGGGACACTGAAGCTTTCTTT.

The CDR3 DNA reads as TGTGCCAGCTCACCCGCCGAAGACAGGGTTGGAAACACCATATATTTT. This encodes CASSPAEDRVGNTIYF. The rearrangement uses TRBV18 and TRBJ1-3, with TRBD1 matching 7 bases. The CDR3 length is 16 residues. Trimming cost V 3 bases and J 3 bases; bases outside gene matches: 8. Germline V CDR1 and CDR2: KGHSH, LQKENI.

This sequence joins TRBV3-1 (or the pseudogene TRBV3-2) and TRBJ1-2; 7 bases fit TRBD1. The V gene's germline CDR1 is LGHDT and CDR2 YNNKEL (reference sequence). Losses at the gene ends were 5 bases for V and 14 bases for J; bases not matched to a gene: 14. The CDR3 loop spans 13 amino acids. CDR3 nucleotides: TGTGCCAGCAGCGTTGGACAGGTTGGGGTTTGGACCTTC. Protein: CASSVGQVGVWTF.

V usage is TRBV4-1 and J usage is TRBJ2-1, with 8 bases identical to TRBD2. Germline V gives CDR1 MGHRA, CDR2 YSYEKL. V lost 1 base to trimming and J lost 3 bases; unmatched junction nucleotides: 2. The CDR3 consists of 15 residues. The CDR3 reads CASSQVRGGYNEQFF. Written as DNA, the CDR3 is TGCGCCAGCAGCCAAGTACGGGGGGGCTACAATGAGCAGTTCTTC.